The entry below describes one T cell receptor beta chain. Its antigen remains unidentified. Profiled with immunoSEQ multiplex PCR; TCRdb holds only in-frame clones, not every one. The sample carries approximately 120,000 clones, roughly 93% recorded once. This specimen comes from a study of cytomegalovirus exposure and HLA in healthy donors. Study results and limitations: In vitro confirmation showed three CMV-associated chains to be CMV antigen specific.

The donors belonged to the roughly 110-subject validation cohort, separate from the approximately 700-subject first cohort. CDR1 is WSHSY and CDR2 is SAAADI in the germline V gene. The CDR3 has 13 residues. V lost 6 bases and J lost 1, with 10 bases in between. The TCR comes from a woman aged 18-29 years in good health and CMV-seronegative. Sample: PBMCs. The chain combines TRBV10-2 with TRBJ2-7; possibly TRBD2 for D (6 bases). The CDR3 reads CASSGSRSYEQYF. In nucleotides, the CDR3 is TGCGCCAGCAGCGGGAGTCGGTCCTACGAGCAGTACTTC.